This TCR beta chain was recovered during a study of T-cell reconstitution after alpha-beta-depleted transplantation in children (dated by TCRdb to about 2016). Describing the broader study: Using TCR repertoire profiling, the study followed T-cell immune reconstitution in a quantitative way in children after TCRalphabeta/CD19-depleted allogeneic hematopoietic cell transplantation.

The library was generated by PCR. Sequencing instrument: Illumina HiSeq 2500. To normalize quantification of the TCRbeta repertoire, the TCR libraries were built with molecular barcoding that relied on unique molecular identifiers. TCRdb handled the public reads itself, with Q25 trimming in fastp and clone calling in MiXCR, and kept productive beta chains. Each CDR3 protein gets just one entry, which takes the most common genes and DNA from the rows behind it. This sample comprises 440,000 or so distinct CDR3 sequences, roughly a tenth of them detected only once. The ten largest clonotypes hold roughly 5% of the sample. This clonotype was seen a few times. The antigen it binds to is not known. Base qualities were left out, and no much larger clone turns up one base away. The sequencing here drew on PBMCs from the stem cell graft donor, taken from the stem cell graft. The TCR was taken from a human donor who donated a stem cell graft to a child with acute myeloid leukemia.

The bases read TGCAGTGCTAGAGTGGGGCTATCGAACACCGGGGAGCTGTTTTTT. The encoded protein is CSARVGLSNTGELFF. This chain is built from TRBV20-1 and TRBJ2-2; TRBD1 is possibly the D segment (5 matching bases). The germline V gene (reference sequence) supplies CDR1 DFQATT and CDR2 SNEGSKA. CDR3 length: 15 amino acids, cysteine to phenylalanine. Only the CDR3 part of the read is kept: 45 bases, read in frame from the first base. V and J lose 1 base and 0 bases, and a span of 9 bases separates them.